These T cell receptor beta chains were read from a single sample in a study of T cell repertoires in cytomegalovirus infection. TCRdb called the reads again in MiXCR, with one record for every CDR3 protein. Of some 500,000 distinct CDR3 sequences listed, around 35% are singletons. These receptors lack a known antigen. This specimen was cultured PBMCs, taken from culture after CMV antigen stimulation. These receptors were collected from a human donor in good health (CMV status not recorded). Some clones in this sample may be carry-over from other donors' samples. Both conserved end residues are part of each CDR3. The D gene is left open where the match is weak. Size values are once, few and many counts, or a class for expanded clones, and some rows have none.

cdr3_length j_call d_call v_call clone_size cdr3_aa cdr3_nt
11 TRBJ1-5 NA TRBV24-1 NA CATGANQPQHF TGTGCCACCGGGGCGAATCAGCCCCAGCATTTT
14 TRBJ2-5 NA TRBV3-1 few CASSPKQEEETQYF TGTGCCAGCAGCCCAAAACAGGAGGAAGAGACCCAGTACTTC
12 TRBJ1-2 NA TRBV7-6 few CASAREEGGYTF TGTGCCAGCGCTAGGGAAGAGGGCGGCTACACCTTC
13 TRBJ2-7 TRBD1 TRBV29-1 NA CSARGTGYYEQYF TGCAGCGCCCGCGGGACAGGATACTACGAGCAGTACTTC
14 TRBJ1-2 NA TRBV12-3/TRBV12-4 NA CASRPGGRGYGYTF TGTGCCAGCAGACCGGGGGGGCGCGGCTATGGCTACACCTTC
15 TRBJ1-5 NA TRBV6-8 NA CASSYRWSSNQPQHF TGTGCCAGCAGTTATAGGTGGTCTAGCAATCAGCCCCAGCATTTT
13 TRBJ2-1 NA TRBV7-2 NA CASSFFVDNEQFF TGTGCCAGCAGCTTTTTCGTGGACAATGAGCAGTTCTTC
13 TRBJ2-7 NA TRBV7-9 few CASSLMGEYEQYF TGTGCCAGCAGCTTAATGGGGGAATACGAGCAGTACTTC
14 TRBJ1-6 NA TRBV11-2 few CASSLGRTNSPLHF TGTGCCAGCAGCCTGGGACGGACCAATTCACCCCTCCACTTT
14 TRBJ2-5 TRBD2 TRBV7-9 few CASSLPSGRETQYF TGTGCCAGCAGCTTACCTAGCGGGAGAGAGACCCAGTACTTC
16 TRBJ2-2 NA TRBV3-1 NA CASSQWAGATAWELFF TGTGCCAGCAGCCAATGGGCGGGGGCGACGGCCTGGGAGCTGTTTTTT
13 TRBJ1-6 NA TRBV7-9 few CASSRPDESPLHF TGTGCCAGCAGCCGACCAGATGAATCACCCCTCCACTTT
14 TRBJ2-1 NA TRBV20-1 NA CSASTAMRYNEQFF TGCAGTGCTAGTACAGCCATGCGGTACAATGAGCAGTTCTTC
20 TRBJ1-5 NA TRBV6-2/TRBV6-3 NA CASSLWGESSGTYSNQPQHF TGTGCCAGCAGCCTCTGGGGAGAATCGAGTGGCACCTATAGCAATCAGCCCCAGCATTTT
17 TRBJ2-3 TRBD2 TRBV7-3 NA CASSPDWPSGNADTQYF TGTGCCAGCAGCCCAGACTGGCCTAGCGGTAACGCAGATACGCAGTATTTT
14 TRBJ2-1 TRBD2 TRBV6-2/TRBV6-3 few CAIRLASGYNEQFF TGTGCCATTCGACTAGCGAGCGGCTACAATGAGCAGTTCTTC
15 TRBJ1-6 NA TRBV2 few CASSGPGQTNSPLHF TGTGCCAGCAGTGGTCCAGGACAGACTAATTCACCCCTCCACTTT
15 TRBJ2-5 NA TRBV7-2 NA CASSLSNPSRETQYF TGTGCCAGCAGCTTGTCGAACCCCTCTAGGGAGACCCAGTACTTC